The 12 T cell receptor beta chains in this list originate from one sample, sequenced in a study of blood T cell repertoires in COVID-19. The data were produced by immunoSEQ multiplex PCR, yet TCRdb's version contains in-frame clones alone and is incomplete. The table has about 270,000 clones, about nine tenths seen once. Sequenced material: PBMCs or T cells enriched from blood (not recorded which). The receptors were sampled from a middle-aged woman with acute COVID-19.

This chain joins TRBV2 and TRBJ2-7; 10 nucleotides agree with TRBD1. The germline CDR1 and CDR2 sequences are SNHLY and FYNNEI. The CDR3 is made up of 14 amino acids. Trimming removed 4 bases from V and 5 bases from J; junction bases left unmatched: 5. CDR3 protein: CASSVRDRGHEQYF. The CDR3 DNA follows: TGTGCCAGCAGTGTTAGGGACAGGGGCCACGAGCAGTACTTC.

This clone was seen just once. The chain carries TRBV12-5 and TRBJ2-5; D perhaps matches TRBD2 (5 bases). This CDR3 contains 14 residues. CDR1 and CDR2 from the germline V gene are LGHNT and FRNRAP. Trimming shortened V by 2 bases and J by 1 base, and 8 bases separated the two germline ends. CDR3 protein: CASGLSGTQETQYF. The CDR3 DNA reads as TGTGCTAGTGGTTTGAGCGGAACCCAAGAGACCCAGTACTTC.

This chain joins TRBV5-1 and TRBJ2-7, with TRBD1 matching 9 bases. The V gene end was trimmed by 4 bases and the J gene end by 1 base; junction bases not matched to a gene: 9. This CDR3 is 16 amino acids long. Germline values: CDR1 SGHRS, CDR2 YFSETQ. The CDR3 DNA reads TGCGCCAGCAGCCTCCTCGGGACAGGGTCATCCTACGAGCAGTACTTC. Protein: CASSLLGTGSSYEQYF.

A few counts support this clone. The chain has TRBV27 and TRBJ1-2, with TRBD1 as a possible D gene (6 bases). Looked up from germline, CDR1 is MNHEY and CDR2 is SMNVEV (reference sequence). The CDR3 extends over 14 amino acids. The ends were cut back, 3 bases at V and 4 bases at J, with 12 bases in the middle. The CDR3, as DNA: TGTGCCAGCAGTTTTCGGCAGGGGACCTATGGCTACACCTTC. This sequence encodes CASSFRQGTYGYTF.

The chain combines TRBV24-1 with TRBJ2-2; TRBD1 aligns across 9 bases. V lost 4 bases to trimming and J lost 7 bases; unmatched junction nucleotides: 9. This CDR3 is built from 16 residues. Germline V gene sequence: CDR1 KGHDR, CDR2 SFDVKD. In DNA form, the CDR3 reads TGTGCCACCAGTGACCCTCGACAGGGGGACCACGGGGAGCTGTTTTTT. This encodes CATSDPRQGDHGELFF.

This chain joins TRBV5-1 and TRBJ1-2, with TRBD1 identical over 11 bases. V shed 4 bases and J 7 bases; nucleotides not matched to a gene: 6. The CDR3 spans 14 residues. CDR1 is SGHRS, CDR2 YFSETQ, per germline. The CDR3 DNA reads as TGCGCCAGCAGCGCAGGACAGGGGGCTGGTGGCTACACCTTC. This sequence encodes CASSAGQGAGGYTF.

The CDR3 reads CASSRNGKETQYF. DNA for the CDR3: TGTGCCAGCAGTCGGAACGGGAAAGAGACCCAGTACTTC. The chain couples TRBV6-5 to TRBJ2-5, with D maybe TRBD2 (5 bases). The germline V and J ends were trimmed by 5 bases and 3 bases, with 10 bases remaining between them. From germline, CDR1 is MNHEY and CDR2 SVGAGI. This CDR3 is built from 13 residues.

The CDR3 nucleotides are TGTGCCAGCAGCTTAGGACAGGGGGCAGGGGAGACCCAGTACTTC. It yields the protein CASSLGQGAGETQYF. The rearrangement uses TRBV11-3 and TRBJ2-5, with 10 nucleotides matching TRBD1. The CDR3 runs to 15 residues. V was pared by 1 base and J by 5 bases, with 4 bases of the junction left unmatched. Germline-derived CDR1 and CDR2 are SGHNT and YENEEA.

This chain joins TRBV11-2 and TRBJ2-3; TRBD1 is a possible D gene (6 bases). The germline CDR1 and CDR2 sequences are SGHAT and FQNNGV. The CDR3 is 14 residues long. V was shortened by 1 base and J by 2 bases, with 7 bases between the two germline ends. CDR3 region: CASSLGGPTDTQYF. In DNA form, the CDR3 reads TGTGCCAGCAGCTTAGGGGGGCCCACAGATACGCAGTATTTT.

This chain joins TRBV27 and TRBJ2-1, with 7 bases that match TRBD2. With 10 bases clipped from V and 9 bases from J, the junction kept 12 bases outside the gene matches. The CDR3 has 13 residues. Germline V gene sequence: CDR1 MNHEY, CDR2 SMNVEV (reference sequence). The CDR3 loop is CATRERDLVEQFF. The CDR3 coding sequence is TGTGCCACCCGAGAGCGGGACTTGGTTGAGCAGTTCTTC.

The chain employs TRBV7-9 and TRBJ2-1, with a possible D match to TRBD2 (6 bases). V lost 5 bases, J lost 6 bases, and 14 bases lay in between. CDR1 and CDR2 (germline): SEHNR, FQNEAQ (reference sequence). The length of the CDR3 is 14 residues. The CDR3 DNA follows: TGTGCCAGCAGCCGGGGCGGGGACGGCAATGAGCAGTTCTTC. Its protein product is CASSRGGDGNEQFF.

The V and J genes are TRBV18 and TRBJ1-1; 9 nucleotides line up with TRBD1. Germline V gene data show CDR1 as KGHSH and CDR2 as LQKENI. With V trimmed by 6 bases and J by 3 bases, 5 bases remained unmatched. This CDR3 has 14 residues. CDR3 in amino acids: CASSSQGADTEAFF. The CDR3 bases are TGTGCCAGCTCGTCACAGGGGGCAGACACTGAAGCTTTCTTT.